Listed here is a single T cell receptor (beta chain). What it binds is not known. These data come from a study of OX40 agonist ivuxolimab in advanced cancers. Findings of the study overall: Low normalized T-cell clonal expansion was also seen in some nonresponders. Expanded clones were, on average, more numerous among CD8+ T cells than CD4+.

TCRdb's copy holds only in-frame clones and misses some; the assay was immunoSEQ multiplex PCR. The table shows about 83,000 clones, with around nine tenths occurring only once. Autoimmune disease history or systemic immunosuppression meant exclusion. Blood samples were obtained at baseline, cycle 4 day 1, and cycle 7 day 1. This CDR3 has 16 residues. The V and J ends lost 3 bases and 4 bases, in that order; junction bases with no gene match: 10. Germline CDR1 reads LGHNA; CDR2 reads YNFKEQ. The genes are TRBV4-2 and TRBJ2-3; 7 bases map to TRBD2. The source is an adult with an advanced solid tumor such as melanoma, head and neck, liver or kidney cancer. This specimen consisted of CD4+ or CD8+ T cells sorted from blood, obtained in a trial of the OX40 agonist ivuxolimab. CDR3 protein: CASSQHGAGEADTQYF. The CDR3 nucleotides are TGTGCCAGCAGCCAGCACGGGGCGGGAGAAGCAGATACGCAGTATTTT.